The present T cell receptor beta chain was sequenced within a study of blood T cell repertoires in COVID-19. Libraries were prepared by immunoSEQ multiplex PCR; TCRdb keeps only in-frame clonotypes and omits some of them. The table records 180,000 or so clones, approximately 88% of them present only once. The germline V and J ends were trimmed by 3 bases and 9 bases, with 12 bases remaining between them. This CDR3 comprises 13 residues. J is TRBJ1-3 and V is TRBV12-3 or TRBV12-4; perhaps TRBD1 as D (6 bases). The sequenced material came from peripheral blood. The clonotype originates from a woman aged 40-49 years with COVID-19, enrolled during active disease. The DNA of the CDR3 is TGTGCCAGCAGTTTCGGACAGCACGGCACCATATATTTT. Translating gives CASSFGQHGTIYF.